This T cell receptor (beta chain) was identified in a study of T cell responses to AZD1222 COVID-19 vaccine. Study-level findings and limits: Nearly half of spike-specific TCRs reportedly go after variant regions that carry no mutations. Vaccine-related CD4 TCRs covered spike, predominating at 160-218 and 743-854.

Of note for this clone: The target antigen is unknown.

J gave up 9 bases and V 4 bases, and 6 bases lay outside the gene matches. Germline V gene data show CDR1 as LNHNV and CDR2 as YYDKDF (reference sequence). The CDR3 contains 15 residues. Data came from immunoSEQ multiplex PCR; TCRdb stores just in-frame clones and leaves some out. The repertoire holds about 120,000 clones, around 90% seen once, with around 3.8% in the top ten. The rearrangement links TRBV15 to TRBJ2-1; TRBD2 agrees at 13 bases. The sample consisted of peripheral blood, taken 28 days after the second dose of the MenACWY control vaccine. This TCR was sampled from an adult who received the MenACWY meningococcal vaccine as a control. The CDR3: CATSITSGGAPEQFF. The DNA for the CDR3 is TGTGCCACCAGCATCACTAGCGGGGGGGCCCCTGAGCAGTTCTTC.